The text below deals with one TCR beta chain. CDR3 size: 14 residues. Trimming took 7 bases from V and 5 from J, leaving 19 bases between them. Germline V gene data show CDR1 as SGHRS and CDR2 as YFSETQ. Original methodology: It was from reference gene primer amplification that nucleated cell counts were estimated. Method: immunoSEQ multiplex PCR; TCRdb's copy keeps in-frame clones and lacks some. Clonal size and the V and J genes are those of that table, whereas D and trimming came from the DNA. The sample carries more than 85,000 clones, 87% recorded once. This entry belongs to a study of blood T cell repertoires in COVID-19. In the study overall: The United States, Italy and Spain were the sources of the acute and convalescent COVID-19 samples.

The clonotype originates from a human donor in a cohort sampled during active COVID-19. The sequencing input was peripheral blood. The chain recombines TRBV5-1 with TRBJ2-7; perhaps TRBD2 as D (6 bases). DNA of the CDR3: TGCGCCAGCGCCGTAGGAGGGGACGCCCACGAGCAGTACTTC. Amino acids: CASAVGGDAHEQYF.